This T cell receptor (beta chain) was captured by sequencing in a study of T cell repertoires in cytomegalovirus infection. Turning to the study itself: Recently identified HLA-C-restricted CMV epitopes were among the peptides used. Public TCR beta signatures marked donors with CMV infection and the matching HLA.

TCRdb re-called the reads with MiXCR, one entry per CDR3 protein. The data hold approximately 390,000 distinct CDR3 sequences, with approximately 30% observed a single time. Comment on this clonotype: Its antigen is not identified.

General observations from the study: Carriers of CMV and the relevant HLA type were discriminated by public TCR beta frequency. The study found HLA-C-restricted CMV-specific TCR beta clonotypes dominating the ex vivo response.

The CDR3 has 13 residues. Trimming took 8 bases from V and 0 from J, leaving 8 bases between them. CDR1 and CDR2 from the germline V gene are SNHLY and FYNNEI. This receptor was obtained from a human donor in good health (CMV status not recorded). Some clones in this sample may be carry-over from other donors' samples. The source was cultured PBMCs, collected from culture after CMV antigen stimulation. V and J are TRBV2 and TRBJ2-1, with D possibly being TRBD2 (5 bases). CDR3 residues: CASRGVSYNEQFF. CDR3 nucleotide sequence: TGTGCCAGCCGGGGAGTCTCCTACAATGAGCAGTTCTTC.